This TCR beta chain appears in the sequencing data of a study of T-cell memory formation after mild COVID-19. The study, taken as a whole, reports: Contracting CD8+ clones were enriched in EMRA, CD4+ mainly in CM and EM.

The CDR3 is made up of 14 amino acids. Unmatched junction bases numbered 9, after V lost 6 bases and J lost 4 bases. CDR1 is DFQATT, CDR2 SNEGSKA, per germline (reference sequence). This clonotype was counted between two and nine times. The antigen is undetermined. TCRdb passed the 5' RACE reads through MiXCR, listing each CDR3 protein once. The data hold approximately 500,000 distinct CDR3 sequences, with 25% observed a single time. The chain has TRBV20-1 and TRBJ2-1; 7 nucleotides align to TRBD2. The specimen was PBMCs or a T cell subset sorted from them (not recorded which). The TCR originated in an adult woman who had mild COVID-19 (a few samples of this study predate the infection). Cell type and time point are not known. DNA of the CDR3: TGCAGTGCAACGGGGAGGGGATCTTACAATGAGCAGTTCTTC. This translates into CSATGRGSYNEQFF.